This entry describes one T cell receptor (beta chain). There are many counts of this clone. The specificity of this receptor is unknown. No quality values exist for individual bases; no much larger clone is one base distant. Additional DNA sequences in this sample encode the identical CDR3. The sample comes from a study of T cells after posttransplantation cyclophosphamide (dated by TCRdb to about 2016). Notes on the research overall: Using TRB sequencing, the study followed how the T cell repertoire reconstituted after myeloablative bone marrow transplantation in which posttransplantation cyclophosphamide served as GVHD prophylaxis. TRA and TRB clonality were tightly correlated in 10 or so samples, so subsequent TCR analyses focused on TRB only. TRB sequencing was performed on blood from all 35 or so PTCy patients with 1-year posttransplant specimens. Public TRB sequences were checked against a database of over 3,500 sequences associated with responses to pathogens, tumor antigens, self-antigens and alloantigens. Antigen receptor sequencing covered samples from 35 to 40 PTCy-treated patients and around 15 of their related bone marrow donors. In 3 patients, TRB sequencing was also performed on up to roughly 3 more blood samples taken 2 to 5.2 years after transplant, and in several patients, pretransplant blood was also TRB-sequenced.

TRB sequencing was run on genomic DNA with either the immunoSEQ assay at survey resolution or the hsTCRB kit. From the authors' description of their analysis: The immunoSEQ software was used for initial read processing, and the LymphoSeq R package was used for repertoire analyses. For each TRB dataset, clonality was calculated as 1 minus normalized Shannon entropy, and the Gini coefficient was computed as well. To infer phenotypes in unsorted samples, TRB sequences from sorted subsets of the recipient or donor were mapped onto the unsorted samples of the same recipient. The table comes from immuneACCESS by way of TCRdb, which keeps in-frame sequences with V and J called. Part of the clones is missing from these tables; in studies checked, under half for an unresolved V gene and the rest for unknown reasons. Clone size and V and J calls were adopted from that table, with D and trimming inferred from the DNA. Across this sample, 24,000 or so clones were tabulated and none appeared just once. About 4.2% of the sample lies in the top ten.

On the day of marrow donation, related bone marrow donors gave peripheral blood samples. Peripheral blood and bone marrow mononuclear cells were isolated by Ficoll-Hypaque density centrifugation and cryopreserved. Summary of the overall study and its limitations: Across around 48 patients, recipient CMV seropositivity and CMV reactivation were highly associated with TRB clonality; PTCy diversity was similar to CNI/methotrexate controls. The TRB repertoires of T cells infiltrating skin or the GI tract showed only limited overlap with the TRB repertoires found in blood. At 1-2 months, donor-recipient similarity was low but rose over the first year, and the later blood repertoires were often dominated by donor CD8+ memory clones.

The CDR3 measures 13 amino acids from cysteine to phenylalanine. This entry keeps only the CDR3 DNA: 39 bases, framed from base 1. The germline V gene supplies CDR1 MNHEY and CDR2 SVGAGI. V and J lose 6 bases and 0 bases, and a span of 6 bases separates them. This TCR derives from a woman in her forties or fifties in good health, CMV-negative, and a related stem cell transplant donor. The specimen sequenced was PBMCs. The rearrangement combines TRBV6-5 with TRBJ1-5; no D segment can be confidently identified. The DNA sequence follows: TGTGCCAGCAGGCAGTATAGCAATCAGCCCCAGCATTTT. Its product reads: CASRQYSNQPQHF.